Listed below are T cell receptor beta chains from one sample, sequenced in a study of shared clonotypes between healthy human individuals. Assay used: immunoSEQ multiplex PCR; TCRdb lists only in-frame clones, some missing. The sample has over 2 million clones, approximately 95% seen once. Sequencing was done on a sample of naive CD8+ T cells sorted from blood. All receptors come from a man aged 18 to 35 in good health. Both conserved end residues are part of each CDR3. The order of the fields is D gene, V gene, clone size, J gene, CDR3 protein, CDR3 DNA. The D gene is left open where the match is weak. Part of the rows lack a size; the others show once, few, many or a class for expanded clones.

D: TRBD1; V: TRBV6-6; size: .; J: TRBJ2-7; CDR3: CASSVDRELYEQYF; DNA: TGTGCCAGCAGTGTAGACAGGGAGCTCTACGAGCAGTACTTC
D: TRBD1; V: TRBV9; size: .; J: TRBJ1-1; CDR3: CASSAEHRGYPEAFF; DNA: TGTGCCAGCAGCGCCGAACACAGGGGGTACCCTGAAGCTTTCTTT
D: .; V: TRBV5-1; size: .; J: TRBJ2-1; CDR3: CASSLGQDDNEQFF; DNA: TGCGCCAGCAGCTTGGGTCAGGACGACAATGAGCAGTTCTTC
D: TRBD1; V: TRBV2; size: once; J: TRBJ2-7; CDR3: CASSESDRVRIYEQYF; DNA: TGTGCCAGCAGTGAAAGTGACAGGGTGAGAATATACGAGCAGTACTTC
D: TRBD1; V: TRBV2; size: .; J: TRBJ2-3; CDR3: CASLFPGTGLSDTQYF; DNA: TGTGCCAGCCTTTTCCCCGGGACAGGGTTGTCAGATACGCAGTATTTT
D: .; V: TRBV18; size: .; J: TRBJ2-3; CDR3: CASSPEGTDTQYF; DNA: TGTGCCAGCTCACCCGAGGGCACAGATACGCAGTATTTT
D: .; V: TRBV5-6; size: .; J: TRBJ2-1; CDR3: CASSLGQVEQFF; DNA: TGTGCCAGCAGCCTTGGACAAGTTGAGCAGTTCTTC
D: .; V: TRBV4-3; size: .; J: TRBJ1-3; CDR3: CASSPGTSSGNTIYF; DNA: TGCGCCAGCAGCCCGGGGACCTCCTCTGGAAACACCATATATTTT
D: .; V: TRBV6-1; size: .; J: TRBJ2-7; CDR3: CASGGGTYYEQYF; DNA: TGTGCCAGTGGAGGTGGCACGTACTACGAGCAGTACTTC
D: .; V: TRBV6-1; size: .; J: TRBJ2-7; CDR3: CASSDGLLEYEQYF; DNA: TGTGCCAGCAGTGATGGATTACTAGAGTACGAGCAGTACTTC
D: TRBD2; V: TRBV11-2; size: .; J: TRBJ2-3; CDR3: CASTRTSGGLTDTQYF; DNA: TGTGCCAGCACCCGGACTAGCGGGGGGCTCACAGATACGCAGTATTTT
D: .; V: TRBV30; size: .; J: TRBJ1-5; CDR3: CAWSAHLTGIQPQHF; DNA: TGTGCCTGGAGTGCCCACCTTACAGGGATTCAGCCCCAGCATTTT
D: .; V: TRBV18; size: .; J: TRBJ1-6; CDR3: CASSPSNTGYSPLHF; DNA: TGTGCCAGCTCACCATCAAACACAGGGTATTCACCCCTCCACTTT
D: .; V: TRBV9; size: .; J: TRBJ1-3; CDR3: CASSVAGSGNTIYF; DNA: TGTGCCAGCAGCGTAGCAGGTTCTGGAAACACCATATATTTT
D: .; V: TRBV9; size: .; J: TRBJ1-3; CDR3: CASSVARASGPGNTIYF; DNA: TGTGCCAGCAGCGTAGCAAGGGCATCGGGCCCTGGAAACACCATATATTTT
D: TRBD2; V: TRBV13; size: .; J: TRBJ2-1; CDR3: CASSLAGVGHEQFF; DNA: TGTGCCAGCAGCCTAGCGGGGGTAGGCCATGAGCAGTTCTTC
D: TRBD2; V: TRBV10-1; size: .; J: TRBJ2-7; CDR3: CASSTSGSRNEQYF; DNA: TGCGCCAGCAGCACTAGCGGGAGTAGGAACGAGCAGTACTTC
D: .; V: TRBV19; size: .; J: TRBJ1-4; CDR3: CASSRFIGREKLFF; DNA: TGTGCCAGTAGTAGATTCATAGGGAGAGAAAAACTGTTTTTT
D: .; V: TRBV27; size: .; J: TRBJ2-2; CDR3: CASSLVSGELFF; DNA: TGTGCCAGCAGTTTAGTTTCGGGGGAGCTGTTTTTT
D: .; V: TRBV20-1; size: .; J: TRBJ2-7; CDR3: CSAMAGTEQYF; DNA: TGCAGTGCTATGGCAGGGACCGAGCAGTACTTC
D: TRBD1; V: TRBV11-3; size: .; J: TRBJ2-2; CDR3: CASSSKDRGTGELFF; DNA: TGTGCCAGCAGTTCCAAGGACAGGGGAACCGGGGAGCTGTTTTTT
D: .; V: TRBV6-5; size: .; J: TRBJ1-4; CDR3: CASILGGYREKLFF; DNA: TGTGCCAGCATTCTAGGGGGATATCGGGAAAAACTGTTTTTT
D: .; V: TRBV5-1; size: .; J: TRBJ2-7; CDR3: CASSFAQGASYEQYF; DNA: TGCGCCAGCAGCTTCGCACAAGGAGCGTCCTACGAGCAGTACTTC
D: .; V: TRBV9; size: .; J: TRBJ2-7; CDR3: CASSASGHSSAYEQYF; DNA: TGTGCCAGCAGCGCCTCGGGACATTCAAGCGCCTACGAGCAGTACTTC
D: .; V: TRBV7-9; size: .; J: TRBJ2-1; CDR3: CASSSPSQGPYNEQFF; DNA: TGTGCCAGCAGCTCGCCCAGCCAGGGCCCCTACAATGAGCAGTTCTTC
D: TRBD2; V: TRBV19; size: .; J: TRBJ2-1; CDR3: CASSIGGLAGKNEQFF; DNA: TGTGCCAGTAGTATAGGTGGACTAGCGGGAAAGAATGAGCAGTTCTTC
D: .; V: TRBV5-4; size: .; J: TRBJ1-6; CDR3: CASSLGGSSPLHF; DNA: TGTGCCAGCAGCTTAGGGGGGAGCTCACCCCTCCACTTT